This record concerns one TCR beta chain sequence. The source of the sample is a study of blood T cell repertoires in COVID-19. Study as a whole: Specimens from acute and convalescent COVID-19 originated in the United States, Italy and Spain. Sources were T cells, B-cell-depleted T cells, or PBMCs; the material itself was cDNA or gDNA.

It was during active infection that Seattle patients were enrolled and then longitudinally followed. Original analysis: Estimation of nucleated cell counts was performed using reference gene primer amplification. Assay: immunoSEQ multiplex PCR; the TCRdb copy retains only in-frame clones and omits some. The V and J calls and clone size were taken over from that table, and D and trimming were inferred from the DNA. The data hold almost 200,000 clones, with about 82% observed a single time. This CDR3 comprises 11 residues. V dropped 2 bases and J dropped 4 bases, with 5 bases sitting between them. The germline gives CDR1 GTSNPN, CDR2 SVGIG (reference sequence).

This chain links TRBV30 with TRBJ1-2; D not certain. This receptor was identified in a man in his 60s with COVID-19, enrolled during active disease. Sequencing was done on a sample of peripheral blood. DNA for the CDR3: TGTGCCTGGAGTCCCATCTATGGCTACACCTTC. Its translation: CAWSPIYGYTF.